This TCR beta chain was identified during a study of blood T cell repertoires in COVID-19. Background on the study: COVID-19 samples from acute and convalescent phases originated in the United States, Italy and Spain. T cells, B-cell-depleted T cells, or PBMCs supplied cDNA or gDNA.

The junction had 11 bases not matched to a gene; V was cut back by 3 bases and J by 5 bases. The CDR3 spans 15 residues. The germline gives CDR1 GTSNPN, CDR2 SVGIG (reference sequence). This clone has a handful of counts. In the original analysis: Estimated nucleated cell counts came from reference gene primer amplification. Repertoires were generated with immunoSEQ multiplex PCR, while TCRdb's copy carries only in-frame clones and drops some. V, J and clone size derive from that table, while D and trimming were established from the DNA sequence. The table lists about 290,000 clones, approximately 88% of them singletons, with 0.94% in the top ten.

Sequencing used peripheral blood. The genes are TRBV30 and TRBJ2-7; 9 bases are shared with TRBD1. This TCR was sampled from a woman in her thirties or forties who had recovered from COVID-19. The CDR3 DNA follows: TGTGCCTGGAGAATGAAACAGGGGGCCCCCGACGAGCAGTACTTC. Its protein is CAWRMKQGAPDEQYF.